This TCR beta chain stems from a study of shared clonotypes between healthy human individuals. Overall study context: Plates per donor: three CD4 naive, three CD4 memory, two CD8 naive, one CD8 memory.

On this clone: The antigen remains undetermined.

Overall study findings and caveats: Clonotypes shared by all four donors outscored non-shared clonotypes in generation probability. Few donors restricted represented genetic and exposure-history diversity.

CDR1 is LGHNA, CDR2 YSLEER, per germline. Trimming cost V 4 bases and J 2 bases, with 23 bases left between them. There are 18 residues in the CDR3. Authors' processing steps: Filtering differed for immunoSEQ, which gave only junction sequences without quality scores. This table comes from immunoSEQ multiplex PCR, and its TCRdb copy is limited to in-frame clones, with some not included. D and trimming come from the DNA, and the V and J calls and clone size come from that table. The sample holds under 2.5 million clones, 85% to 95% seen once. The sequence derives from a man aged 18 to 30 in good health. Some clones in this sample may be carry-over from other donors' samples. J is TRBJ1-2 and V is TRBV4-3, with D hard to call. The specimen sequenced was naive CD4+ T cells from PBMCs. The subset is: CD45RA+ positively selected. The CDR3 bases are TGCGCCAGCAGCCCCCGGGCCAGGCCCCTCGTGGAAAACTATGGCTACACCTTC. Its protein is CASSPRARPLVENYGYTF.